These 10 T cell receptor beta chains share one sample of origin, sequenced in a study of neurological immune-mediated disorders. Described time point: longitudinal time-point 2. TCRdb re-called the 5' RACE reads through MiXCR, storing one row per CDR3 protein. The sample yields under 100,000 distinct CDR3 sequences, around 13% seen once. Material: PBMCs. The receptor source for this set is a female donor with HTLV-1-associated myelopathy (HAM/TSP).

This clonotype has more than one count but fewer than ten. V and J are TRBV6-1 and TRBJ1-1, with TRBD1 identical over 7 bases. CDR3 length: 15 amino acids. Germline V CDR1 and CDR2: MNHNS, SASEGT. V lost 10 bases to trimming and J lost 6 bases; unmatched junction nucleotides: 17. The CDR3 sequence: CATRDRSEGAPEAFF. The CDR3, as DNA: TGTGCCACCCGGGATAGAAGTGAGGGGGCGCCTGAAGCTTTCTTT.

This clonotype was picked up many times. The V gene is TRBV9, the J gene TRBJ2-3; 7 bases line up with TRBD1. The CDR3 consists of 16 residues. V lost 4 bases, J lost 0 bases, and 8 bases stayed unmatched. The germline CDR1 and CDR2 sequences are SGDLS and YYNGEE. CDR3 DNA: TGTGCCAGCAGCCCCGAGGGGGCCCCTAGCACAGATACGCAGTATTTT. It is translated as CASSPEGAPSTDTQYF. Filled out from reference TRBV9 and TRBJ2-3, the complete variable domain reads DSGVTQTPKHLITATGQRVTLRCSPRSGDLSVYWYQQSLDQGLQFLIQYYNGEERAKGNILERFSAQQFPDLHSELNLSSLELGDSALYFCASSPEGAPSTDTQYFGPGTRLTVL.

In its sample, this clonotype was seen many times. The CDR3 DNA follows: TGTGCCAGCAGAGGGGCCGTGGGGGCCCAGTACTTC. Translated: CASRGAVGAQYF. This sequence joins TRBV2 and TRBJ2-5; D tentatively fits TRBD1 or TRBD2 (5 bases each). Trimming took 6 bases from V and 9 from J, leaving 14 bases between them. The CDR3 is 12 amino acids. CDR1 and CDR2 from the germline V gene are SNHLY and FYNNEI.

This clonotype showed up just once. This chain connects TRBV12-3 or TRBV12-4 to TRBJ2-5; D call uncertain. The CDR3 consists of 12 residues. The germline V and J ends were trimmed by 6 bases and 5 bases, with 10 bases remaining between them. Written as DNA, the CDR3 is TGTGCCAGCAGCCGCTTCCGGGAGACCCAGTACTTC. It specifies CASSRFRETQYF.

This clonotype showed up many times. The DNA for the CDR3 is TGCGCCAGCAGGCCCATTACTGGGGATTCACCCCTCCACTTT. It codes for CASRPITGDSPLHF. This chain uses TRBV5-1 with TRBJ1-6; no clear D. The CDR3 is made up of 14 amino acids. Germline loops: CDR1 SGHRS, CDR2 YFSETQ. Trimming pared 5 bases from V and 8 bases from J, leaving 14 bases between.

This clonotype was counted many times. J is TRBJ1-1 and V is TRBV5-1; 8 nucleotides align to TRBD1. Germline V lookup: CDR1 SGHRS, CDR2 YFSETQ. V shed 4 bases, J shed 3 bases, and the junction held 8 bases outside the gene matches. The CDR3 consists of 15 residues. The CDR3 DNA reads as TGCGCCAGCAGCCCTGGGACAGGAAAAGACACTGAAGCTTTCTTT. As protein: CASSPGTGKDTEAFF.

This clonotype was recorded at least ten times. The chain carries TRBV9 and TRBJ1-2; D is uncertain. This CDR3 comprises 13 residues. CDR1 is SGDLS, CDR2 YYNGEE, per germline. V lost 0 bases to trimming and J lost 5 bases, with 8 bases between them. The CDR3 DNA sequence: TGTGCCAGCAGCGTAGAAGACTCGTATGGCTACACCTTC. Its translation is CASSVEDSYGYTF.

This clonotype occurred many times. The genes are TRBV7-7 and TRBJ1-6, with 10 bases matching TRBD1. V was pared by 4 bases and J by 5 bases, with 5 bases of the junction left unmatched. The germline CDR1 and CDR2 sequences are SSHAT and FNYEAQ (reference sequence). The CDR3 is 16 residues long. For the CDR3, the DNA is TGTGCCAGCAGCTGGGGACAGGGGAACGATAATTCACCCCTCCACTTT. As protein: CASSWGQGNDNSPLHF.

This clonotype has ten or more counts. The chain combines TRBV7-2 with TRBJ2-7; 10 positions agree with TRBD2. Germline V gene sequence: CDR1 SGHTA, CDR2 FQGNSA. J was trimmed by 3 bases and V by 2 bases; bases with no gene match: 10. The CDR3 contains 17 residues. CDR3: CASSLTIAGGGGYEQYF. The CDR3 bases are TGTGCCAGCAGCTTAACGATAGCGGGGGGCGGGGGCTACGAGCAGTACTTC.

This clonotype was recorded many times. This rearrangement joins TRBV18 to TRBJ2-5; 7 nucleotides line up with TRBD2. V gave up 3 bases and J gave up 3 bases; unmatched junction bases: 4. There are 14 residues in the CDR3. The germline V gene has CDR1 KGHSH and CDR2 LQKENI. The CDR3 nucleotides are TGTGCCAGCTCACCTAGGACTAGAGAAGAGACCCAGTACTTC. This translates into CASSPRTREETQYF.